This record looks at one T cell receptor beta chain sequence and its context. This entry is derived from a study of control samples from healthy donors and cancer patients. CDR3 length: 15 amino acids. V dropped 2 bases and J dropped 6; count of bases not matched to a gene: 8. Per germline, CDR1 MNHNY and CDR2 SVGAGI (reference sequence). Method: immunoSEQ multiplex PCR; TCRdb's copy keeps in-frame clones and lacks some. Of roughly 43,000 clones in the sample, 80% to 90% are singletons; the top ten hold roughly a tenth. The source of this sequence is a woman aged 55-69 years with lung cancer. The sequencing input was PBMCs. The gene calls are TRBV6-6 and TRBJ2-7; 9 bases fit TRBD2. The CDR3 here is CASSYGSSGMGEQYF. Written as DNA, the CDR3 is TGTGCCAGCAGTTACGGGTCTAGCGGGATGGGCGAGCAGTACTTC.